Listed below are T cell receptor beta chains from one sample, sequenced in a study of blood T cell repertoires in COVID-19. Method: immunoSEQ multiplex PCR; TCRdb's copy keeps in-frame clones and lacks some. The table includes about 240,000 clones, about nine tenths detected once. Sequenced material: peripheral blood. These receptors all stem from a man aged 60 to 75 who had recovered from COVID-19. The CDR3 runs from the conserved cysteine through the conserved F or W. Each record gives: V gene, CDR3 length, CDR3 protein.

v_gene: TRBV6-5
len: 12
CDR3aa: CASHGSRWGYTF

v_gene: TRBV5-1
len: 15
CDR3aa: CASSLGHVNTGELFF

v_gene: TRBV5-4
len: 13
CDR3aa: CASSRTGPYEQYF

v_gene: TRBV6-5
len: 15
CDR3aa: CASKDRGIYNQPQHF

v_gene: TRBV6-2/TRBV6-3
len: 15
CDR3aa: CASSYQSGGQNTQYF

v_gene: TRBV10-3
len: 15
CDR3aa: CAISARAVPTDTQYF

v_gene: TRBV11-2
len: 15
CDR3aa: CASKSPGTPQETQYF

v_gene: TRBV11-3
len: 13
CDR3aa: CASSLGVDGRTFF

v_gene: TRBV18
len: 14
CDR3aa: CASSGTGGGQPQHF

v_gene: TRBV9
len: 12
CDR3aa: CASRRGNRPQHF

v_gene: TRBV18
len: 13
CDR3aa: CASSPSSGAEQYF

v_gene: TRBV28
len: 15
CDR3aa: CASSPTGNSKNIQYF

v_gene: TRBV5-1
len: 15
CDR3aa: CASSSLAGAYNEQFF

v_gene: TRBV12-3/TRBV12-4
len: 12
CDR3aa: CASCLGLYGYTF

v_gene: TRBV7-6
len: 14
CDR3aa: CASSSLFATGELFF

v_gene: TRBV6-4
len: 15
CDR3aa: CASSDSRAPFYEQYF

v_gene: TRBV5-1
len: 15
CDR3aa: CASSLLTGVTDTQYF

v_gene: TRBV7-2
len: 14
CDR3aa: CASSLGQGGYGYTF

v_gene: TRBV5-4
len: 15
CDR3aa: CASSVGGGGLYEQYF

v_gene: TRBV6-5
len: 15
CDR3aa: CASGAPGGIFYGYTF

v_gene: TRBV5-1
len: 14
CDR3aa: CASSSGQTNQPQHF

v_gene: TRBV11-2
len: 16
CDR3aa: CASSPGQAYRRETQYF

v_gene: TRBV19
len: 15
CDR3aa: CASGVAGNANYGYTF

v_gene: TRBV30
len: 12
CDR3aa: CAWKQGGEKLFF

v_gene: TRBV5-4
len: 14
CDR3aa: CASSLDSGGYEQYF

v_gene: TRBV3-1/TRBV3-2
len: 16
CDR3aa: CASSQDVVASTDTQYF

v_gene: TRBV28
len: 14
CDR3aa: CASSLWDRDNEQFF

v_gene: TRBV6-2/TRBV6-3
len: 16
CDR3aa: CASSSTRAGRAGELFF

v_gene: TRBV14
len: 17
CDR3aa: CASSHLLSGGAGDTQYF

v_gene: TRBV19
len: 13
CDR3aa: CAVRRESQETQYF

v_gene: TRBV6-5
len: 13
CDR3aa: CASNRARGYEQYF

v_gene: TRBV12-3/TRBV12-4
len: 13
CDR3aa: CASSGRDYNEQFF

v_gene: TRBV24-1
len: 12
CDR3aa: CATSGGSGELFF

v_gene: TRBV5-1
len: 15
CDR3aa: CASSLADRNADTQYF

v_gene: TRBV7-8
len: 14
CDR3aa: CASRPGTDSYEQYF

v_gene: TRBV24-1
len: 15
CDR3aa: CATGRDRVMNTEAFF

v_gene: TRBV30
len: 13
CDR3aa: CALTVLPNSPLHF

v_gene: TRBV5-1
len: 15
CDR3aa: CASSLGSRGNTEAFF

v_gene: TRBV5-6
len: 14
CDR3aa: CACYKRLAETEAFF

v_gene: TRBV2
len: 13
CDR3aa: CASSDQGTTEAFF

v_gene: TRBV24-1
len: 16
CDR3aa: CATSDSRTGPTYEQYF